The 15 T cell receptor beta chains reported below all come from one sample, sequenced in a study of chemoradiotherapy in HPV16-positive cancers (dated 2022 in TCRdb). Library preparation was by the immunoSEQ multiplex PCR assay. Drawn from immuneACCESS, this table holds only the in-frame rearrangements with V and J called that TCRdb kept. Clones are partly lost; checked studies trace under half to an unresolved V gene and leave the rest unexplained. Across this sample there are 14,000 or so clones, with 69% seen only once. The ten largest clones take up 15% to 20% of the sample. This specimen was collected from a patient who underwent chemoradiotherapy. The source of these receptors is a human donor with HPV-associated anogenital cancer.

The rearrangement joins TRBV5-4 to TRBJ2-1; TRBD2 matches 11 bases. The CDR3 is made up of 14 amino acids. The germline CDR1 and CDR2 sequences are SGHNT and YYREEE (reference sequence). V lost 5 bases and J lost 5; bases outside the gene matches: 3. CDR3 sequence reads: CASSLAGGHNEQFF. The CDR3 bases are TGTGCCAGCAGTTTAGCGGGGGGGCACAATGAGCAGTTCTTC.

This clone showed up just a few times. The chain recombines TRBV9 with TRBJ1-2; D perhaps matches TRBD1 (6 bases). V was cut by 6 bases and J by 4 bases, with 16 bases left in between. This CDR3 region has 14 residues. The germline CDR1 and CDR2 sequences are SGDLS and YYNGEE. As DNA, the CDR3 is TGTGCCAGCACCAGGGGCGTTGACCTCTATGGCTACACCTTC. Its protein product is CASTRGVDLYGYTF.

The chain has TRBV6-1 and TRBJ1-2, with 7 bases matching TRBD1. J was trimmed by 4 bases and V by 4 bases; bases with no gene match: 6. The germline CDR1 and CDR2 sequences are MNHNS and SASEGT. This CDR3 has 14 amino acids. In DNA form, the CDR3 reads TGTGCCAGCAGTGCGGACAGGTGGGCCTATGGCTACACCTTC. This translates into CASSADRWAYGYTF.

The chain employs TRBV28 and TRBJ2-7, with D unresolved. The CDR3 runs to 13 residues. Germline V gene sequence: CDR1 MDHEN, CDR2 SYDVKM. Deletions cut 2 bases from V and 2 bases from J, with 7 bases between. The chain's CDR3 is CASSLEGTYEQYF. The CDR3 DNA follows: TGTGCCAGCAGTTTAGAAGGAACCTACGAGCAGTACTTC.

This clone was observed a few times. This chain joins TRBV28 and TRBJ2-3; 10 nucleotides match TRBD2. In germline, CDR1 is MDHEN, CDR2 SYDVKM. CDR3 length: 15 amino acids. V lost 4 bases to trimming and J lost 3 bases; unmatched junction nucleotides: 4. The CDR3 spells CASSSLAGRTDTQYF. The CDR3 DNA follows: TGTGCCAGCAGTTCACTAGCGGGGAGGACAGATACGCAGTATTTT.

There are a few counts of this clone. V usage is TRBV4-1 and J usage is TRBJ1-5; D is unclear. Per germline, CDR1 MGHRA and CDR2 YSYEKL. Trimming shortened V by 0 bases and J by 2 bases, and 8 bases separated the two germline ends. The CDR3 extends over 15 amino acids. CDR3 DNA sequence: TGCGCCAGCAGCCAAGATTTAAGGGGCAATCAGCCCCAGCATTTT. It specifies CASSQDLRGNQPQHF.

The J gene is TRBJ2-1, the V gene TRBV19; D is tentatively TRBD1 or TRBD2 (5 bases each). CDR3 length equals 15 residues. The V end lost 8 bases, the J end lost 6 bases, and 20 bases lay between the germline ends. Germline V CDR1 and CDR2: LNHDA, SQIVND (reference sequence). The CDR3 DNA is TGTGCCAGTCGACTAACAGGAATTATGGGCAATGAGCAGTTCTTC. This sequence encodes CASRLTGIMGNEQFF.

This clone was seen only a few times. The chain uses TRBV19 and TRBJ1-1; a weak D match, TRBD1 (5 bases). The CDR3 spans 14 residues. Trimming pared 6 bases from V and 1 base from J, leaving 12 bases between. The germline CDR1 and CDR2 sequences are LNHDA and SQIVND (reference sequence). The CDR3 is CASRAGTSNTEAFF. The CDR3 DNA follows: TGTGCCAGTAGGGCGGGGACGTCGAACACTGAAGCTTTCTTT.

The V and J genes are TRBV2 and TRBJ2-3; TRBD1 matches 11 bases. Per the germline V gene, CDR1 is SNHLY and CDR2 is FYNNEI. The CDR3 has 14 amino acids. V gave up 8 bases and J gave up 8 bases; unmatched junction bases: 9. The CDR3 bases are TGTGCCAGCGGGGAGGGACAGGGGGGGGTTACGCAGTATTTT. It yields the protein CASGEGQGGVTQYF.

This sequence joins TRBV2 and TRBJ1-4; a weak D match, TRBD1 (6 bases). The germline V and J ends were trimmed by 10 bases and 7 bases, with 16 bases remaining between them. This CDR3 is built from 13 residues. Germline assignment: CDR1 SNHLY and CDR2 FYNNEI. For the CDR3, the DNA is TGTGCCACCAACAGGGAGGGTCGTGAAAAACTGTTTTTT. Encoded protein: CATNREGREKLFF. Full variable domain (rest looked up from reference TRBV2 and TRBJ1-4): EPEVTQTPSHQVTQMGQEVILRCVPISNHLYFYWYRQILGQKVEFLVSFYNNEISEKSEIFDDQFSVERPDGSNFTLKIRSTKLEDSAMYFCATNREGREKLFFGSGTQLSVL.

This sequence joins TRBV19 and TRBJ2-2; D ambiguous. Germline assignment: CDR1 LNHDA and CDR2 SQIVND (reference sequence). V lost 5 bases, J lost 2 bases, and 6 bases lay in between. CDR3 length: 13 amino acids. The CDR3 DNA sequence: TGTGCCAGTAGTCCCCGCAACACCGGGGAGCTGTTTTTT. It yields the protein CASSPRNTGELFF.

This chain joins TRBV2 and TRBJ1-2; D is undetermined. CDR1 SNHLY and CDR2 FYNNEI come from the germline V gene. The CDR3 covers 12 residues. Trimming left V 3 bases short and J 6 bases short, with 8 bases between. This CDR3 is CASSDLSNGYTF. CDR3 nucleotide sequence: TGTGCCAGCAGTGATTTAAGTAATGGCTACACCTTC.

The chain employs TRBV7-2 and TRBJ2-5; 7 bases match TRBD2. In germline, CDR1 is SGHTA, CDR2 FQGNSA. V dropped 5 bases and J dropped 7; count of bases not matched to a gene: 13. This CDR3 comprises 15 residues. DNA for the CDR3: TGTGCCAGCAGCCCCCCGGGACTACGCGGGGTGACCCAGTACTTC. Translation gives CASSPPGLRGVTQYF.

The chain has TRBV9 and TRBJ2-2; the D is unclear. The V gene lost 4 bases and the J gene lost 6 bases, with 19 bases spanning the gap. Germline V gives CDR1 SGDLS, CDR2 YYNGEE. The CDR3 runs to 16 residues. The CDR3 region is CASSLTATSLSGELFF. The CDR3 DNA reads TGTGCCAGCAGCCTCACTGCGACGTCTCTTTCCGGGGAGCTGTTTTTT.

The chain has TRBV4-1 and TRBJ2-1, with 10 positions matching TRBD2. The V and J ends lost 3 bases and 0 bases, in that order; junction bases with no gene match: 5. This CDR3 is 17 amino acids long. The germline V gene has CDR1 MGHRA and CDR2 YSYEKL. The CDR3 here is CASSHPSGSYSYNEQFF. The CDR3 DNA reads as TGCGCCAGCAGCCACCCTAGCGGGAGTTACTCCTACAATGAGCAGTTCTTC.